The 31 T cell receptor beta chains below all came from one sample that was sequenced in a study of T cell responses to AZD1222 COVID-19 vaccine. Some clones are missing from TCRdb's copy, which holds only in-frame ones; the method was immunoSEQ multiplex PCR. Here the sample spans under 200,000 clones, more than 80% being singletons. Sample: peripheral blood, taken on day 0 of AZD1222 vaccination. These receptors were taken from an adult in good health.

V usage is TRBV14 and J usage is TRBJ2-7; TRBD1 is a possible D gene (6 bases). V lost 4 bases and J lost 4, with 14 bases in between. The CDR3 runs 14 residues. Per the germline V gene, CDR1 is SGHDN and CDR2 is FVKESK. In DNA form, the CDR3 reads TGTGCCAGCAGCCGAGGGGACATACTATACGAGCAGTACTTC. It codes for CASSRGDILYEQYF.

The chain combines TRBV6-1 with TRBJ1-5; D is perhaps TRBD1 (6 bases). Trimming pared 3 bases from V and 7 bases from J, leaving 16 bases between. Germline CDR1 and CDR2: MNHNS and SASEGT. The CDR3 consists of 15 residues. CDR3 in amino acids: CASSDNRVSRQPQHF. CDR3 sequence (DNA): TGTGCCAGCAGTGACAACAGGGTCTCAAGGCAGCCCCAGCATTTT.

The gene calls are TRBV6-6 and TRBJ1-5; tentative D call: TRBD1 (6 bases). The ends were cut back, 5 bases at V and 0 bases at J, with 17 bases in the middle. The CDR3 has 17 amino acids. Germline CDR1 and CDR2: MNHNY and SVGAGI (reference sequence). CDR3: CASSPGQINYSNQPQHF. The DNA for the CDR3 is TGTGCCAGCAGTCCAGGACAGATTAATTATAGCAATCAGCCCCAGCATTTT.

The rearrangement links TRBV2 to TRBJ1-1; tentatively, D is TRBD1 (5 bases). The V gene's germline CDR1 is SNHLY and CDR2 FYNNEI. The ends were cut back, 3 bases at V and 0 bases at J, with 8 bases in the middle. CDR3 size: 14 residues. DNA of the CDR3: TGTGCCAGCAGTGACCAGGGCTTGAACACTGAAGCTTTCTTT. Translating it yields CASSDQGLNTEAFF.

The chain links TRBV9 to TRBJ2-5; the D gene could be TRBD1 or TRBD2 (5 bases each). CDR1 is SGDLS and CDR2 is YYNGEE in the germline V gene. The CDR3 totals 13 residues. Trimming removed 0 bases at V and 5 bases at J, with 8 bases between. The CDR3 bases are TGTGCCAGCAGCGTAGGGGGACGGGAGACCCAGTACTTC. Translating it yields CASSVGGRETQYF.

The chain joins TRBV30 to TRBJ1-2; possible D gene TRBD1, 5 bases. From germline, CDR1 is GTSNPN and CDR2 SVGIG (reference sequence). This CDR3 has 14 amino acids. Trimming stripped 6 bases from V and 4 bases from J, with 18 bases between. CDR3 protein: CACRGGDRSYGYTF. The CDR3 DNA reads as TGTGCCTGCCGCGGGGGGGATAGGAGCTATGGCTACACCTTC.

V is TRBV19 and J is TRBJ1-1; 7 positions match TRBD1. J gave up 6 bases and V 8 bases, and 9 bases lay outside the gene matches. CDR3 length equals 13 residues. Germline V CDR1 and CDR2: LNHDA, SQIVND (reference sequence). The CDR3 reads CASSQGSGSEAFF. DNA of the CDR3: TGTGCCAGTTCACAGGGGAGTGGGTCTGAAGCTTTCTTT.

The gene calls are TRBV12-3 or TRBV12-4 and TRBJ2-3; D is ambiguous. This CDR3 is 13 amino acids long. Trimming removed 6 bases at V and 1 base at J, with 8 bases between. The CDR3 sequence: CASRGMGTDTQYF. For the CDR3, the DNA is TGTGCCAGCAGGGGAATGGGCACAGATACGCAGTATTTT.

The table lists this clone with a count of one. The V gene is TRBV3-1 (or the pseudogene TRBV3-2), the J gene TRBJ2-7; 10 bases map to TRBD2. The trim removed 4 bases at V and 5 bases at J, leaving 8 bases unmatched. CDR1 is LGHDT, CDR2 YNNKEL, per germline (reference sequence). This CDR3 has 15 amino acids. The DNA for the CDR3 is TGTGCCAGCAGCCTCCTAGCGGGAGCGTTGGACGAGCAGTACTTC. This codes for CASSLLAGALDEQYF.

The chain carries TRBV4-2 and TRBJ2-2; no firm D call. Germline CDR1 is LGHNA and CDR2 is YNFKEQ. The V end lost 0 bases, the J end lost 1 base, and 9 bases lay between the germline ends. This CDR3 has 16 residues. The DNA of the CDR3 is TGTGCCAGCAGCCAAGATCCTGCAGGGAACACCGGGGAGCTGTTTTTT. Residues: CASSQDPAGNTGELFF.

CDR3 DNA sequence: TGTGCCAGCAGCTTACCCGTTGGTGTCTATGGCTACACCTTC. Translating gives CASSLPVGVYGYTF. The chain joins TRBV7-9 to TRBJ1-2, with no clear D. The length of the CDR3 is 14 residues. Trimming took off 2 bases at V and 4 bases at J, with 11 bases between the two ends. Germline values: CDR1 SEHNR, CDR2 FQNEAQ (reference sequence).

This chain connects TRBV19 to TRBJ1-1, with a weak D call TRBD1 (6 bases). Germline CDR1 reads LNHDA; CDR2 reads SQIVND (reference sequence). The CDR3 runs 13 residues. V dropped 5 bases and J dropped 7 bases, with 14 bases sitting between them. DNA for the CDR3: TGTGCCAGTAGTCACTCAGGGGTTGGTGAAGCTTTCTTT. Translating gives CASSHSGVGEAFF. The entire variable domain, with the rest obtained from reference TRBV19 and TRBJ1-1, is as follows: DGGITQSPKYLFRKEGQNVTLSCEQNLNHDAMYWYRQDPGQGLRLIYYSQIVNDFQKGDIAEGYSVSREKKESFPLTVTSAQKNPTAFYLCASSHSGVGEAFFGQGTRLTVV.

The chain joins TRBV19 to TRBJ1-1, with a possible D match to TRBD1 (6 bases). The CDR3 length is 15 residues. Trimming removed 3 bases at V and 5 bases at J, with 16 bases between. Germline values: CDR1 LNHDA, CDR2 SQIVND (reference sequence). CDR3 sequence (DNA): TGTGCCAGTAGTATCCCAGGGGCGAGGTGGACTGAAGCTTTCTTT. It specifies CASSIPGARWTEAFF.

The J gene is TRBJ1-6, the V gene TRBV5-6; D might be TRBD1 (6 bases). This CDR3 is 16 amino acids long. V was clipped by 4 bases and J by 3 bases, with 14 bases between them. The germline gives CDR1 SGHDT, CDR2 YYEEEE. The chain's CDR3 is CASSQTGEVYNSPLHF. Here the CDR3 DNA reads TGTGCCAGCAGCCAGACAGGAGAAGTCTATAATTCACCCCTCCACTTT.

This clone was detected only once. The rearrangement links TRBV20-1 to TRBJ1-3, with D perhaps matching TRBD1 (5 bases). V shed 3 bases and J shed 4 bases, with 10 bases lying between them. Germline V lookup: CDR1 DFQATT, CDR2 SNEGSKA (reference sequence). This CDR3 contains 13 residues. The CDR3 sequence: CSASYGQGNTIYF. The CDR3 nucleotides read TGCAGTGCTAGTTACGGACAAGGAAACACCATATATTTT.

The gene calls are TRBV4-2 and TRBJ1-1; D ambiguous. V lost 0 bases and J 2 bases, leaving 13 bases between the germline ends. The CDR3 extends over 16 amino acids. CDR1 and CDR2 (germline): LGHNA, YNFKEQ. CDR3 sequence reads: CASSQDRRMLNTEAFF. CDR3 DNA: TGTGCCAGCAGCCAAGATCGCAGAATGCTTAACACTGAAGCTTTCTTT.

The J gene is TRBJ1-1, the V gene TRBV19; D possibly corresponds to TRBD1 (5 bases). Germline V gene lookup returns CDR1 LNHDA and CDR2 SQIVND (reference sequence). This CDR3 contains 15 residues. The V and J ends lost 3 bases and 1 base respectively, with 12 bases between them. The CDR3 reads CASSISGNANTEAFF. The DNA of the CDR3 is TGTGCCAGTAGTATTTCAGGGAATGCGAACACTGAAGCTTTCTTT. Using reference TRBV19 and TRBJ1-1 for the parts outside the CDR3, the full variable domain is DGGITQSPKYLFRKEGQNVTLSCEQNLNHDAMYWYRQDPGQGLRLIYYSQIVNDFQKGDIAEGYSVSREKKESFPLTVTSAQKNPTAFYLCASSISGNANTEAFFGQGTRLTVV.

This clone has a handful of counts. The chain combines TRBV5-4 with TRBJ1-1, with D unresolved. CDR1 and CDR2 (germline): SGHNT, YYREEE (reference sequence). V lost 2 bases to trimming and J lost 8 bases, with 13 bases between them. The length of the CDR3 is 13 residues. CDR3 protein: CASSLPRTAEAFF. DNA for the CDR3: TGTGCCAGCAGCTTACCACGGACGGCGGAAGCTTTCTTT.

This clone was observed a single time. The rearrangement links TRBV12-3 or TRBV12-4 to TRBJ2-1; D remains unclear. The CDR3 covers 11 residues. The V end lost 3 bases, the J end lost 13 bases, and 10 bases lay between the germline ends. The CDR3 loop is CASSFLDEQFF. The CDR3 DNA follows: TGTGCCAGCAGTTTCCTCGACGAACAGTTCTTC.

The chain combines TRBV6-5 with TRBJ2-7; 9 nucleotides agree with TRBD1. CDR3 length equals 15 residues. Germline CDR1 reads MNHEY; CDR2 reads SVGAGI. Trimming removed 5 bases from V and 4 bases from J; junction bases left unmatched: 9. CDR3 sequence reads: CASSPAGQGTYEQYF. The CDR3 DNA reads TGTGCCAGCAGTCCCGCGGGACAGGGAACTTACGAGCAGTACTTC.

DNA of the CDR3: TGTGCCAGCAGCTCCACTAGCGGGAGGGCCGGGGAGCTGTTTTTT. Translated, it gives CASSSTSGRAGELFF. This chain links TRBV11-3 with TRBJ2-2; the match to TRBD2 covers 13 bases. CDR1 is SGHNT and CDR2 is YENEEA in the germline V gene. The CDR3 has 15 amino acids. Unmatched junction bases numbered 2, after V lost 4 bases and J lost 6 bases.

The rearrangement joins TRBV11-3 to TRBJ2-2; 8 positions match TRBD1. CDR1 SGHNT and CDR2 YENEEA come from the germline V gene. V gave up 5 bases and J gave up 7 bases; unmatched junction bases: 12. The CDR3 loop spans 16 amino acids. CDR3 DNA sequence: TGTGCCAGCAGCGACCGGGCAGGGGGCGTTATCGGGGAGCTGTTTTTT. Protein: CASSDRAGGVIGELFF.

The J gene is TRBJ2-1, the V gene TRBV10-3, with D possibly matching TRBD2 (5 bases). V lost 3 bases, J lost 3 bases, and 15 bases lay in between. From germline, CDR1 is ENHRY and CDR2 SYGVKD. There are 16 residues in the CDR3. In nucleotides, the CDR3 is TGTGCCATCAGTGAATTGGGTCCGGGAAACTACAATGAGCAGTTCTTC. Translation gives CAISELGPGNYNEQFF.

The genes are TRBV5-1 and TRBJ1-4, with 9 bases lining up with TRBD1. With V trimmed by 1 base and J by 2 bases, 3 bases remained unmatched. Germline CDR1 and CDR2: SGHRS and YFSETQ. The CDR3 runs to 16 residues. The CDR3 DNA reads as TGCGCCAGCAGCTTGAGACAGGGGGGGACTAATGAAAAACTGTTTTTT. This codes for CASSLRQGGTNEKLFF. The variable domain in full, with the rest retrieved from reference TRBV5-1 and TRBJ1-4, is KAGVTQTPRYLIKTRGQQVTLSCSPISGHRSVSWYQQTPGQGLQFLFEYFSETQRNKGNFPGRFSGRQFSNSRSEMNVSTLELGDSALYLCASSLRQGGTNEKLFFGSGTQLSVL.

Comments on this clone: Other DNA sequences in this sample translate to the same CDR3. The V gene is TRBV18, the J gene TRBJ1-2; TRBD1 might be the D (5 bases). Germline CDR1 is KGHSH and CDR2 is LQKENI. The V gene lost 2 bases and the J gene lost 4 bases, with 8 bases spanning the gap. There are 13 residues in the CDR3. The CDR3 loop is CASSPEGSYGYTF. The DNA for the CDR3 is TGTGCCAGCTCACCAGAGGGGAGCTATGGCTACACCTTC.

The genes are TRBV3-1 (or the pseudogene TRBV3-2) and TRBJ2-1; D is possibly TRBD2 (5 bases). The CDR3 runs 17 residues. Trimming removed 8 bases at V and 0 bases at J, with 20 bases between. Per the germline V gene, CDR1 is LGHDT and CDR2 is YNNKEL (reference sequence). The CDR3 DNA sequence: TGTGCCAGCGTTCCGGGATTCCCTTTTAGCTCCTACAATGAGCAGTTCTTC. It translates to CASVPGFPFSSYNEQFF.

CDR3 sequence reads: CASSPLGVGNGYNEQFF. CDR3 in DNA: TGTGCCAGCAGCCCTCTGGGGGTAGGGAACGGCTACAATGAGCAGTTCTTC. The chain links TRBV3-1 (or the pseudogene TRBV3-2) to TRBJ2-1; D possibly uses TRBD1 or TRBD2 (5 bases each). This CDR3 is 17 amino acids long. Trimming pared 4 bases from V and 3 bases from J, leaving 19 bases between. Germline loops: CDR1 LGHDT, CDR2 YNNKEL (reference sequence).

CDR3 in amino acids: CAWSPGYYEQYF. CDR3 sequence (DNA): TGTGCCTGGAGTCCTGGTTACTACGAGCAGTACTTC. V usage is TRBV30 and J usage is TRBJ2-7; D remains ambiguous. The CDR3 consists of 12 residues. The V gene lost 2 bases and the J gene lost 3 bases, with 8 bases spanning the gap. Germline loops: CDR1 GTSNPN, CDR2 SVGIG (reference sequence). Full variable domain (outside the CDR3, taken from reference TRBV30 and TRBJ2-7): SQTIHQWPATLVQPVGSPLSLECTVEGTSNPNLYWYRQAAGRGLQLLFYSVGIGQISSEVPQNLSASRPQDRQFILSSKKLLLSDSGFYLCAWSPGYYEQYFGPGTRLTVT.

The chain has TRBV2 and TRBJ1-5; D not certain. Germline V gene lookup returns CDR1 SNHLY and CDR2 FYNNEI. The CDR3 has 15 residues. Between the trimmed V and J ends, which lost 8 bases and 0 bases, there was a span of 14 bases. In nucleotides, the CDR3 is TGTGCCAGCGGAGGACTCGGGATTAGCAATCAGCCCCAGCATTTT. This codes for CASGGLGISNQPQHF. The full variable domain, in which reference TRBV2 and TRBJ1-5 provide the parts outside the CDR3, is EPEVTQTPSHQVTQMGQEVILRCVPISNHLYFYWYRQILGQKVEFLVSFYNNEISEKSEIFDDQFSVERPDGSNFTLKIRSTKLEDSAMYFCASGGLGISNQPQHFGDGTRLSIL.

In this sample, this clone turned up once. V is TRBV19 and J is TRBJ2-5; D not resolved. The germline V gene has CDR1 LNHDA and CDR2 SQIVND (reference sequence). V gave up 3 bases and J gave up 4 bases, with 12 bases separating them. The CDR3 runs 14 residues. The CDR3: CASSISGLRETQYF. CDR3 in DNA: TGTGCCAGTAGTATTTCCGGCTTGCGAGAGACCCAGTACTTC.

CDR3 in DNA: TGTGCCAGCAGCTTAGTGAGAGGGGGATATACTGAAGCTTTCTTT. Its translation: CASSLVRGGYTEAFF. The rearrangement joins TRBV7-2 to TRBJ1-1; tentatively, D is TRBD1 (6 bases). Trimming cost V 1 base and J 5 bases, with 14 bases left between them. The CDR3 has 15 residues. Germline V gene data show CDR1 as SGHTA and CDR2 as FQGNSA.